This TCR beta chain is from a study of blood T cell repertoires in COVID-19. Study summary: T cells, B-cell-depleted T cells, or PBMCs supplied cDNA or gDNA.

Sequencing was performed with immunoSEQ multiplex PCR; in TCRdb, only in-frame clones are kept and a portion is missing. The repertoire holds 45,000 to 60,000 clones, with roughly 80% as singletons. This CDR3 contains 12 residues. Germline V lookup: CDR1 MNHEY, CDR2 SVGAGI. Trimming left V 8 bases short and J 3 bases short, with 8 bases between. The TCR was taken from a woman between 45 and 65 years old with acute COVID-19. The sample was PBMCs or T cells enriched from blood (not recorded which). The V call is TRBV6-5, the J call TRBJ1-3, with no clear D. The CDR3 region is CASVVSGNTIYF. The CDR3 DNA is TGTGCCAGCGTTGTGAGTGGAAACACCATATATTTT.